This is a list of T cell receptor beta chains from one sample in a study of T cells after yellow fever vaccination. TCRdb passed the 5' RACE reads through MiXCR, listing each CDR3 protein once. Among a few hundred thousand distinct CDR3 sequences listed, 6.8% were seen once. The sequencing used PBMCs, collected 45 days after the first yellow fever vaccination. These receptors originate from a man younger than 35 who received the YFV17D yellow fever vaccine. Both conserved end residues are part of each CDR3. Each record gives: clone size, V gene, J gene, D gene, CDR3 DNA, CDR3 protein. The D gene is left open where the match is weak. For some rows the clone size is stated as once, few or many, or as a class when expanded; others skip it.

-,TRBV5-1,TRBJ2-7,-,TGCGCCAGCAGCTTCGGAGACGATAAGCAGTACTTC,CASSFGDDKQYF
-,TRBV12-3/TRBV12-4,TRBJ2-1,-,TGTGCCAGCAGGGGGCGAGGGGGGGAGTACAATGAGCAGTTCTTC,CASRGRGGEYNEQFF
few,TRBV12-3/TRBV12-4,TRBJ1-2,TRBD1,TGTGCCAGCAGGGACGCCCGGGACAGCTACTATGGCTACACCTTC,CASRDARDSYYGYTF
few,TRBV18,TRBJ2-5,-,TGTGCCAGCTCACCAACCAGGGAAGAGACCCAGTACTTC,CASSPTREETQYF
-,TRBV4-1,TRBJ2-7,-,TGCGCCAGCAGCCAAGATCCTATGCCGGGGCCGAGCGAGCAGTACTTC,CASSQDPMPGPSEQYF
few,TRBV10-3,TRBJ2-1,-,TGTGCCACCGCGCGGGACCTAAGCTCCTACAATGAGCAGTTCTTC,CATARDLSSYNEQFF
many,TRBV12-3/TRBV12-4,TRBJ1-1,TRBD1,TGTGCCAGCAGGCCCCAGGGGGAAAACACTGAAGCTTTCTTT,CASRPQGENTEAFF
few,TRBV6-2/TRBV6-3,TRBJ2-3,TRBD1,TGTGCCAGCAGTGACAGGGGAGGAGCAGATACGCAGTATTTT,CASSDRGGADTQYF
-,TRBV11-2,TRBJ2-1,-,TGTGCCAGCAGCTTAGAGGCGGTCAGGGAGCAGTTCTTC,CASSLEAVREQFF
many,TRBV4-1,TRBJ2-2,TRBD2,TGCGCCAGCAGCCAGGCGGGACTAGCGGGGGTCGGAACCGGGGAGCTGTTTTTT,CASSQAGLAGVGTGELFF
-,TRBV6-4,TRBJ2-2,-,TGTGCCAGCAGTGACTCTGGGGTGACCGGGGAGCTGTTTTTT,CASSDSGVTGELFF
-,TRBV28,TRBJ1-2,-,TGTGCCAGCAGTTTGGGCAGCATCTATGGCTACACCTTC,CASSLGSIYGYTF
-,TRBV5-6,TRBJ2-2,-,TGTGCCAGCAGCTCGCTCGCAGGGGCAAGCACCGGGGAGCTGTTTTTT,CASSSLAGASTGELFF
few,TRBV15,TRBJ1-5,-,TGTGCCACCAGCAGAGAGGGGTGGGGTCAGCCCCAGCATTTT,CATSREGWGQPQHF
-,TRBV19,TRBJ2-1,TRBD1,TGTGCCAGTAGTGAAACCGGGACAGGGGTCAATGAGCAGTTCTTC,CASSETGTGVNEQFF
few,TRBV7-9,TRBJ2-5,TRBD2,TGTGCCAGCAGCTCCCGGGCGGGGGTTGGAGAGACCCAGTACTTC,CASSSRAGVGETQYF